Below are 13 T cell receptor beta chains sequenced from a single sample in a study of T-cell memory formation after mild COVID-19. TCRdb reanalysed the 5' RACE reads using MiXCR and keeps one entry per CDR3 protein. The sample records some 250,000 distinct CDR3 sequences, 8.5% to 9.5% being singletons. The material sequenced was PBMCs or a T cell subset sorted from them (not recorded which). Receptors were obtained from a man aged 18 to 29 who had mild COVID-19 (a few samples of this study predate the infection). Cell type and time point are not known.

The V call is TRBV4-3, the J call TRBJ2-5; D not resolved. V was trimmed by 2 bases and J by 5 bases, leaving 15 bases between them. CDR3 size: 15 residues. The germline gives CDR1 LGHNA, CDR2 YSLEER. CDR3 sequence reads: CASSQHLTGLETQYF. The CDR3, as DNA: TGCGCCAGCAGCCAACACCTGACTGGCCTGGAGACCCAGTACTTC.

Only a few counts were recorded for this clonotype. The chain combines TRBV10-1 with TRBJ2-1; no firm D call. This CDR3 is built from 15 residues. Trimming left V 6 bases short and J 0 bases short, with 12 bases between. Germline CDR1 is WNHNN and CDR2 is SYGVQD (reference sequence). In DNA, the CDR3 is TGCGCCAGCAGCCTAACTCCGAGCTCCTACAATGAGCAGTTCTTC. It translates to CASSLTPSSYNEQFF.

This clonotype was observed many times. The chain employs TRBV20-1 and TRBJ2-7; D not resolved. This CDR3 has 13 amino acids. The germline V and J ends were trimmed by 0 bases and 6 bases, with 12 bases remaining between them. Germline loops: CDR1 DFQATT, CDR2 SNEGSKA (reference sequence). This CDR3 reads CSAREHKTGEQYF. DNA for the CDR3: TGCAGTGCTAGAGAACATAAGACGGGCGAGCAGTACTTC.

This clonotype occurred a few times. This chain uses TRBV29-1 with TRBJ1-2; D possibly corresponds to TRBD1 (6 bases). CDR3 size: 13 residues. From germline, CDR1 is SQVTM and CDR2 ANQGSEA. The V end was cut by 3 bases, the J end by 5 bases, with 13 bases between. CDR3 protein: CSVDSGTSYGYTF. The CDR3 region has the DNA TGCAGCGTTGACTCCGGGACATCTTATGGCTACACCTTC.

CDR3 in amino acids: CASTTRGLNTGELFF. The CDR3 nucleotides are TGTGCCAGCACCACGCGGGGCCTGAACACCGGGGAGCTGTTTTTT. This chain links TRBV7-8 with TRBJ2-2; D is perhaps TRBD2 (6 bases). Germline assignment: CDR1 SGHVS and CDR2 FQNEAQ. V lost 7 bases and J 1 base, leaving 13 bases between the germline ends. The CDR3 runs 15 residues.

CDR3 in DNA: TGCAGCGTTGCCGGGACTAGCGGGGGACTGTACGAGCAGTACTTC. As protein: CSVAGTSGGLYEQYF. The J gene is TRBJ2-7, the V gene TRBV29-1; 14 positions agree with TRBD2. Germline CDR1 and CDR2: SQVTM and ANQGSEA. The CDR3 extends over 15 amino acids. J gave up 4 bases and V 4 bases, and 6 bases lay outside the gene matches.

To note about this clonotype: This clone may be a read error of a much larger clone one base away. The chain has TRBV10-3 and TRBJ2-7, with a tentative D call TRBD2 (7 bases). V lost 4 bases and J 6 bases, leaving 19 bases between the germline ends. This CDR3 has 15 residues. The germline CDR1 and CDR2 sequences are ENHRY and SYGVKD. Here the CDR3 DNA reads TGTGCCATCAGTGCGGGGGGACACTTGTCGCCCGAGCAGTACTTC. This sequence encodes CAISAGGHLSPEQYF.

The V gene is TRBV4-3, the J gene TRBJ2-2, with a possible D match to TRBD2 (7 bases). This CDR3 has 18 amino acids. Looked up from germline, CDR1 is LGHNA and CDR2 is YSLEER. Trimming pared 1 base from V and 2 bases from J, leaving 17 bases between. DNA of the CDR3: TGCGCCAGCAGCCAAGGTGGGGGGGCGCGGGGAAACACCGGGGAGCTGTTTTTT. Residues: CASSQGGGARGNTGELFF.

This clonotype was seen repeatedly, ten times or more. V is TRBV5-4 and J is TRBJ1-4, with D possibly being TRBD1 (6 bases). Looked up from germline, CDR1 is SGHNT and CDR2 is YYREEE (reference sequence). The CDR3 covers 14 residues. V was trimmed by 3 bases and J by 4 bases, leaving 10 bases between them. The CDR3 region has the DNA TGTGCCAGCAGCTCGGGACAAAATAATGAAAAACTGTTTTTT. This encodes CASSSGQNNEKLFF.

This clonotype was observed a handful of times. The V gene is TRBV12-3 or TRBV12-4, the J gene TRBJ1-4; D gene uncertain. The CDR3 has 14 amino acids. V shed 6 bases and J shed 0 bases, with 8 bases lying between them. CDR3 amino acids: CASRTTATNEKLFF. CDR3 in DNA: TGTGCCAGCAGAACTACAGCAACTAATGAAAAACTGTTTTTT.

There are a few counts of this clonotype. The V and J genes are TRBV7-9 and TRBJ2-1; 9 bases fit TRBD2. CDR3 length: 15 amino acids. Germline CDR1 SEHNR, CDR2 FQNEAQ (reference sequence). After removal of 5 bases from V and 7 bases from J, the junction contained 9 bases not matched to a gene. CDR3 residues: CASSPRVAGANEQFF. The CDR3 bases are TGTGCCAGCAGCCCCCGGGTAGCGGGGGCTAATGAGCAGTTCTTC.

This chain uses TRBV20-1 with TRBJ2-1; 7 nucleotides line up with TRBD1. CDR3 length: 16 residues. Looked up from germline, CDR1 is DFQATT and CDR2 is SNEGSKA (reference sequence). Unmatched junction bases numbered 8, after V lost 1 base and J lost 2 bases. The CDR3: CSARVPQGRTYNEQFF. For the CDR3, the DNA is TGCAGTGCTAGAGTTCCACAGGGGCGTACCTACAATGAGCAGTTCTTC.

This sequence joins TRBV7-2 and TRBJ2-6; D may correspond to TRBD1 or TRBD2 (6 bases each). Germline V gives CDR1 SGHTA, CDR2 FQGNSA. Trimming left V 5 bases short and J 0 bases short, with 17 bases between. The CDR3 has 18 residues. The CDR3 DNA reads as TGTGCCAGCAGCCCCCTAGGGGGGTACTTCTCTGGGGCCAACGTCCTGACTTTC. Translation gives CASSPLGGYFSGANVLTF.